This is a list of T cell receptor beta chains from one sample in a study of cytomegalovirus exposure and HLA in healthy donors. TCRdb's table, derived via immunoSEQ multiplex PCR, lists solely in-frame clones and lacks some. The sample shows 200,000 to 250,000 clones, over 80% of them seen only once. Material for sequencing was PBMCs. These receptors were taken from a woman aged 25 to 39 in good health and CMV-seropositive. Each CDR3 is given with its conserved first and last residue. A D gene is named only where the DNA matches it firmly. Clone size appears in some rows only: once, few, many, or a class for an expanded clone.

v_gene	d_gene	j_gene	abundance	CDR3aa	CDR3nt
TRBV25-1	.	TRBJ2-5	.	CASSDIRRKQETQYF	TGTGCCAGCAGTGATATAAGACGGAAGCAAGAGACCCAGTACTTC
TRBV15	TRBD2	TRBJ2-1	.	CATSRAFSGSPLNEQFF	TGTGCCACCAGCAGAGCCTTTAGCGGGAGTCCCCTCAATGAGCAGTTCTTC
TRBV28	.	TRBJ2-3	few	CASSFFGQGASDTQYF	.
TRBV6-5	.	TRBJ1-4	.	CASSQTGLNEKLFF	TGTGCCAGCAGTCAGACAGGTCTTAATGAAAAACTGTTTTTT
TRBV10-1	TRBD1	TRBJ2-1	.	CASSDVGTELYNEQFF	TGCGCCAGCAGTGATGTTGGGACAGAACTCTACAATGAGCAGTTCTTC
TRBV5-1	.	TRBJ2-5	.	CASRGVTVEETQYF	TGCGCCAGCAGGGGGGTAACAGTCGAGGAGACCCAGTACTTC
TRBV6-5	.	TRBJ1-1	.	CASSYLGVRRNTEAFF	TGTGCCAGCAGTTACCTGGGGGTCCGGCGGAACACTGAAGCTTTCTTT
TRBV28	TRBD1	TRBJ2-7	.	CASSSLMRGQGATEQYF	TGTGCCAGCAGTTCTCTTATGCGGGGACAGGGGGCAACCGAGCAGTACTTC
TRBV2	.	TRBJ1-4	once	CASSGLLGGVGINEKLFF	TGTGCCAGCAGCGGGTTGCTGGGGGGTGTGGGAATTAATGAAAAACTGTTTTTT
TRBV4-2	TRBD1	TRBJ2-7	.	CASSQYGDREDYEQYF	TGTGCCAGCAGCCAATACGGGGACAGGGAGGACTACGAGCAGTACTTC
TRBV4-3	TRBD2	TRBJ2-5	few	CASSLWTSGNRGETQYF	TGCGCCAGCAGCCTCTGGACTAGCGGGAACAGAGGAGAGACCCAGTACTTC
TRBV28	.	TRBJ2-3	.	CASSPLGSGSTDTQYF	TGTGCCAGCAGTCCCTTAGGTAGCGGTAGCACAGATACGCAGTATTTT
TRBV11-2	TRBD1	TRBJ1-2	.	CASRKTGGENYGYTF	TGTGCCAGCAGGAAAACAGGGGGCGAGAACTATGGCTACACCTTC
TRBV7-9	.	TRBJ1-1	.	CASSSPRGGTEAFF	TGTGCCAGCAGCTCGCCCAGGGGCGGCACTGAAGCTTTCTTT
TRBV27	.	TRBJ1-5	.	CASSPIGQPQHF	TGTGCCAGCAGTCCGATAGGTCAGCCCCAGCATTTT
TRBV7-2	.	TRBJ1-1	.	CASSQPGLVTEAFF	TGTGCCAGCAGCCAACCGGGGCTGGTCACTGAAGCTTTCTTT
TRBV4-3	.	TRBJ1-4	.	CASSQRTVGWGANEKLFF	TGCGCCAGCAGCCAAAGGACAGTGGGATGGGGGGCTAATGAAAAACTGTTTTTT
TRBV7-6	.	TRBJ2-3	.	CASSSSGTRYTDTQYF	TGTGCCAGCAGCTCTTCCGGGACTCGATACACAGATACGCAGTATTTT
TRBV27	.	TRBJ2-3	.	CASSLSTGVRYAQYF	TGTGCCAGCAGTTTATCGACAGGAGTAAGATATGCGCAGTATTTT
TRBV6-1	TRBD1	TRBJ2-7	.	CASVFWDRGYEQYF	TGTGCCAGCGTTTTCTGGGACAGGGGATACGAGCAGTACTTC
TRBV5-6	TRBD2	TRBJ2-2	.	CASSFRASGSIGELFF	TGTGCCAGCAGCTTTCGTGCTAGCGGGAGTATCGGGGAGCTGTTTTTT
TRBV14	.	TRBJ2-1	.	CASSLVRAEQFF	TGTGCCAGCAGCCTAGTCAGGGCTGAGCAGTTCTTC
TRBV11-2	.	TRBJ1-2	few	CASSLDGPTNYGYTF	TGTGCCAGCAGCTTAGATGGACCGACTAACTATGGCTACACCTTC
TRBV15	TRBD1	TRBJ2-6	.	CATSSTRDRASGANVLTF	TGTGCCACCAGCAGTACGCGGGACAGGGCGTCTGGGGCCAACGTCCTGACTTTC
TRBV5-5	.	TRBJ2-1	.	CASSLEPDRHEQFF	TGTGCCAGCAGCTTGGAGCCAGACCGCCATGAGCAGTTCTTC
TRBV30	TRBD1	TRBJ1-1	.	CAWIGQGGSNTEAFF	TGTGCCTGGATTGGACAGGGGGGATCGAACACTGAAGCTTTCTTT
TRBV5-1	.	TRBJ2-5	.	CASSLGQDSQYF	TGCGCCAGCAGCTTGGGACAGGACTCCCAGTACTTC
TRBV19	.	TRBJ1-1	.	CASKGGVTRTEAFF	TGTGCCAGTAAGGGGGGCGTAACGCGCACTGAAGCTTTCTTT
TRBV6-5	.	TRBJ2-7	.	CASSATVSSYEQYF	TGTGCCAGCAGTGCGACAGTTTCCTCCTACGAGCAGTACTTC
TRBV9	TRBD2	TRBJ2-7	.	CASSDTAGGYEQYF	TGTGCCAGCAGCGATACAGCGGGGGGCTACGAGCAGTACTTC
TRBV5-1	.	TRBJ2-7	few	CASSGSYEQYF	TGCGCCAGCAGCGGCTCCTACGAGCAGTACTTC
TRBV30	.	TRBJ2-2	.	CAWAPQATGELFF	TGTGCCTGGGCGCCACAGGCCACCGGGGAGCTGTTTTTT
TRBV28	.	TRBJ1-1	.	CASRTGVVTEAFF	TGTGCCAGCAGGACAGGAGTAGTCACTGAAGCTTTCTTT
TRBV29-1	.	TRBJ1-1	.	CSVGLKGDTEAFF	TGCAGCGTTGGACTTAAGGGTGACACTGAAGCTTTCTTT
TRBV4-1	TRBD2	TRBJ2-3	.	CASSQEGGSSENTQYF	TGCGCCAGCAGCCAAGAAGGCGGGAGCTCTGAAAATACGCAGTATTTT
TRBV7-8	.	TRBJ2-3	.	CASSSLNIGLGDTQYF	TGTGCCAGCAGCTCCCTTAATATCGGGCTTGGGGATACGCAGTATTTT
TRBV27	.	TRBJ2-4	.	CASWGRYKNIQYF	TGTGCCAGCTGGGGGAGGTACAAAAACATTCAGTACTTC
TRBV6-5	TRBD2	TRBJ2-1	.	CASSYSPSGRGEQFF	TGTGCCAGCAGTTACTCCCCTAGCGGGAGAGGTGAGCAGTTCTTC
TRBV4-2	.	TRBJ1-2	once	CASSQDLPAWGDNYGYTF	TGTGCCAGCAGCCAAGATCTCCCGGCGTGGGGGGATAACTATGGCTACACCTTC
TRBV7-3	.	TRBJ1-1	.	CASSLDPGTYTEAFF	TGTGCCAGCAGCTTAGACCCCGGAACGTACACTGAAGCTTTCTTT
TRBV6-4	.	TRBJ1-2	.	CASRPGHQWTYGYTF	TGTGCCAGCAGGCCGGGCCATCAGTGGACCTATGGCTACACCTTC
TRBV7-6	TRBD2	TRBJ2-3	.	CASSSLTSGRAADTQYF	TGTGCCAGCAGCTCGCTGACTAGCGGGAGGGCGGCAGATACGCAGTATTTT
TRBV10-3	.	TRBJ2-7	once	CAISESGSYEQYF	TGTGCCATCAGTGAGTCCGGGAGCTACGAGCAGTACTTC
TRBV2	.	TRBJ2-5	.	CASSPRTQETQYF	TGTGCCAGCAGTCCGAGGACGCAAGAGACCCAGTACTTC
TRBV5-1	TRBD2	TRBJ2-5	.	CASSLGASGSFETQYF	TGCGCCAGCAGCTTGGGGGCTAGCGGGAGTTTTGAGACCCAGTACTTC
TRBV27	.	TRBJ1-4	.	CASSVGRADEKLFF	TGTGCCAGCAGTGTCGGCAGAGCGGATGAAAAACTGTTTTTT
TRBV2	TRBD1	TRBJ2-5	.	CASSEATGTEETQYF	TGTGCCAGCAGTGAAGCGACCGGGACAGAAGAGACCCAGTACTTC
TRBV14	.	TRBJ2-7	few	CASSQGYEQYF	TGTGCCAGCAGCCAGGGCTACGAGCAGTACTTC
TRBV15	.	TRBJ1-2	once	CATSRDPDSNGYTF	TGTGCCACCAGCAGAGATCCGGACAGTAATGGCTACACCTTC
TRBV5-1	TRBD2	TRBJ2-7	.	CASSLVWTSGSSEQYF	TGCGCCAGCAGCTTGGTTTGGACTAGCGGGAGTAGCGAGCAGTACTTC
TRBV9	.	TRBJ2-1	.	CASSPGSSYNEQFF	TGTGCCAGCAGTCCAGGGAGCTCCTACAATGAGCAGTTCTTC
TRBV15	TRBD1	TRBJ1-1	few	CATSRGTGTGISFF	TGTGCCACCAGCAGAGGTACCGGGACAGGGATATCTTTCTTT
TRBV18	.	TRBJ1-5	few	CASSPSLGTSINQPQHF	TGTGCCAGCTCACCGTCGTTAGGAACCTCTATCAATCAGCCCCAGCATTTT
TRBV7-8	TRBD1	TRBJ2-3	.	CASSRTEAATGSYF	TGTGCCAGCAGCCGGACAGAGGCTGCGACAGGGAGTTATTTT
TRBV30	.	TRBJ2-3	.	CAWTPWVSRTDTQYF	TGTGCCTGGACGCCCTGGGTCAGCCGCACAGATACGCAGTATTTT
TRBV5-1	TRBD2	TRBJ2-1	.	CASSLEGGLAGGLPSYNEQFF	TGCGCCAGCAGCTTGGAGGGGGGACTAGCGGGAGGTCTCCCCTCCTACAATGAGCAGTTCTTC
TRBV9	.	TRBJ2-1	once	CASSDPWDEQFF	TGTGCCAGCAGCGACCCGTGGGATGAGCAGTTCTTC
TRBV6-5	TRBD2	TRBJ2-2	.	CASNRLAGEGGELFF	TGTGCCAGCAATCGACTAGCCGGAGAGGGCGGGGAGCTGTTTTTT
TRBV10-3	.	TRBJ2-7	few	CAISGQSYEQYF	TGTGCCATCAGTGGACAGAGCTACGAGCAGTACTTC
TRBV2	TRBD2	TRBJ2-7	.	CASRLAGNYEQYF	TGTGCCAGCCGACTAGCGGGAAACTACGAGCAGTACTTC